The 10 T cell receptor beta chains in this list originate from one sample, sequenced in a study of CD8+CD57+ T cells in acquired aplastic anemia. Genomic DNA constituted the template upon which TCR beta VDJ and CDR3 profiling was performed. TCRdb reanalysed the reads using MiXCR and keeps one entry per CDR3 protein. The sample includes approximately 190,000 distinct CDR3 sequences, around half of them seen just once. Before being chosen for sequencing, patients had shown CD8+CD57+ cell expansion by flow cytometry. The sequenced sample was sorted CD4+, CD8+, or CD8+CD57+ T cells (not recorded which) from PBMCs. These receptors came from a human donor with aplastic anemia.

Only a few counts were recorded for this clonotype. This chain links TRBV20-1 with TRBJ1-6; D is perhaps TRBD1 (5 bases). Germline-derived CDR1 and CDR2 are DFQATT and SNEGSKA (reference sequence). The CDR3 sequence is 15 residues long. V dropped 1 base and J dropped 5 bases, with 12 bases sitting between them. CDR3 loop: CSARGKGKDNSPLHF. DNA for the CDR3: TGCAGTGCTAGAGGCAAGGGGAAGGATAATTCACCCCTCCACTTT.

This clonotype was seen a few times. The V call is TRBV7-9, the J call TRBJ1-2, with D hard to call. V was trimmed by 2 bases and J by 7 bases, leaving 5 bases between them. CDR1 is SEHNR and CDR2 is FQNEAQ in the germline V gene (reference sequence). This CDR3 has 11 amino acids. CDR3 sequence reads: CASSLQSGYTF. The CDR3 nucleotides read TGTGCCAGCAGCTTACAGTCTGGCTACACCTTC.

V and J are TRBV19 and TRBJ1-2; D gene uncertain. This CDR3 region has 13 residues. V was shortened by 3 bases and J by 8 bases, with 13 bases between the two germline ends. Germline loops: CDR1 LNHDA, CDR2 SQIVND (reference sequence). CDR3 bases: TGTGCCAGTAGTATTTCGGGCGTCATGGGCTACACCTTC. This translates into CASSISGVMGYTF.

The chain has TRBV10-3 and TRBJ1-6; 9 bases line up with TRBD1. The J segment lost 1 base and the V segment lost 6 bases, leaving 10 bases of the junction unmatched. This CDR3 has 18 residues. CDR1 and CDR2 from the germline V gene are ENHRY and SYGVKD. In DNA form, the CDR3 reads TGTGCCATCAGCGAAGGGACAGGGTCGTCGTCCTATAATTCACCCCTCCACTTT. It codes for CAISEGTGSSSYNSPLHF.

The V call is TRBV9, the J call TRBJ1-1, with no clear D. Germline V gene sequence: CDR1 SGDLS, CDR2 YYNGEE. The CDR3 sequence is 12 residues long. For the CDR3, the DNA is TGTGCGGCATCCAGATCGAACACTGAAGCTTTCTTT. It translates to CAASRSNTEAFF.

At least ten counts were recorded for this clonotype. J is TRBJ1-3 and V is TRBV7-8, with D unclear. Germline V lookup: CDR1 SGHVS, CDR2 FQNEAQ. V lost 0 bases, J lost 0 bases, and 9 bases lay in between. The length of the CDR3 is 16 residues. The CDR3 protein is CASSLAARFSGNTIYF. As DNA, the CDR3 is TGTGCCAGCAGCTTAGCAGCACGATTCTCTGGAAACACCATATATTTT.

This clonotype was found many times. The rearrangement links TRBV7-2 to TRBJ1-2; unclear D gene. V dropped 3 bases and J dropped 11 bases, with 10 bases sitting between them. The CDR3 is made up of 11 amino acids. CDR1 is SGHTA, CDR2 FQGNSA, per germline. CDR3 sequence reads: CASSLSSGYTF. The CDR3 coding sequence is TGTGCCAGCAGCTTGTCCAGCGGGTACACCTTC.

The chain is built from TRBV7-6 and TRBJ2-3, with 8 positions matching TRBD1. Germline V gene data show CDR1 as SGHVS and CDR2 as FNYEAQ. After removal of 6 bases from V and 0 bases from J, the junction contained 5 bases not matched to a gene. The CDR3 has 15 amino acids. The CDR3 sequence is CASRQGQESTDTQYF. The DNA for the CDR3 is TGTGCCAGCAGGCAGGGACAGGAGAGCACAGATACGCAGTATTTT. Drawing the rest from reference TRBV7-6 and TRBJ2-3, the complete variable domain is GAGVSQSPRYKVTKRGQDVALRCDPISGHVSLYWYRQALGQGPEFLTYFNYEAQQDKSGLPNDRFSAERPEGSISTLTIQRTEQRDSAMYRCASRQGQESTDTQYFGPGTRLTVL.

The chain has TRBV25-1 and TRBJ2-3; TRBD2 aligns across 12 bases. V lost 4 bases to trimming and J lost 8 bases; unmatched junction nucleotides: 4. CDR1 and CDR2 from the germline V gene are MGHDK and SYGVNS. The CDR3 is made up of 14 amino acids. For the CDR3, the DNA is TGTGCCAGCAGTGGACTAGCGGGAGTTGGTACGCAGTATTTT. Its protein is CASSGLAGVGTQYF.

In its sample, this clonotype was seen many times. The gene calls are TRBV20-1 and TRBJ2-3, with 8 bases matching TRBD1. V gave up 3 bases and J gave up 8 bases; unmatched junction bases: 10. CDR1 is DFQATT and CDR2 is SNEGSKA in the germline V gene (reference sequence). This CDR3 spans 14 amino acids. CDR3 DNA: TGCAGTGCTAGTCAGGGGGCGGTTCTTGTTACGCAGTATTTT. Protein: CSASQGAVLVTQYF.